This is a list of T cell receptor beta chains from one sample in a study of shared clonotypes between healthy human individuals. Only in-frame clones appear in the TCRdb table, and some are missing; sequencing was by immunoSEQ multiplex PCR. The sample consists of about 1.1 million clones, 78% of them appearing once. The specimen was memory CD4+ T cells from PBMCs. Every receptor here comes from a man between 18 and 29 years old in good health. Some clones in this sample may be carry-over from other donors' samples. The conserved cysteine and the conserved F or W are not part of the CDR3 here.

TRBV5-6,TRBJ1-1,ASSLDPHQAF
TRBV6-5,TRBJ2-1,ASSYHNEQF
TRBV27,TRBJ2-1,ASSSREGPRNEQF
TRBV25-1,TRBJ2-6,ASSEQAGRSSGANVLT
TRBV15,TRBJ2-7,ATRGGQAAGEQY
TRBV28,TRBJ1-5,ASSLVGLDQPQH
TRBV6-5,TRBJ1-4,ASSQRGEKLF
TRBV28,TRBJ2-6,ASSLRQGANGANVLT
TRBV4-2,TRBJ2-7,ASSQADVSFYEQY
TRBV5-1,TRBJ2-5,ASSKTPGPGLIRQY
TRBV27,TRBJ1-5,ASRHNAGAGQGNNQPQH
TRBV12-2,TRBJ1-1,ASRSGQGRAEAF
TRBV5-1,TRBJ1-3,ASTQDFAGNTIY
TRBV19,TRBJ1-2,ASSMDPFSLSGTALYGYT
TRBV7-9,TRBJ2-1,ASSPKGTKSYNEQF
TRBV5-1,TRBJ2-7,ASSLVVSSYEQY
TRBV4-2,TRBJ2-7,ASSQDPGSGSRQY
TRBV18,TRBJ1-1,ASSPGQGFNTEAF
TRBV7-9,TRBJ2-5,ASSFSGQETQY
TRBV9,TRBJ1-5,ASSVWAGNQPQH
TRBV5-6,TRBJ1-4,ASSSQGATNEKLF
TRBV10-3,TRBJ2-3,AISGPRDTQY
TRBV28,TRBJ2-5,ASSWTGGQETQY
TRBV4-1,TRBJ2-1,ASSQGLAGPSSYNEQF
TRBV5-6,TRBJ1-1,ASSPDRRSEAF
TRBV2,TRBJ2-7,ASSGQGASHEQY
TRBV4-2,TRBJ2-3,ASSQVGGAFLTDTQY
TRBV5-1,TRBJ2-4,ASSLARRAKNIQY
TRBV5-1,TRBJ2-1,ASRRDRGNEQF
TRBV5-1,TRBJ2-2,ASSSPSGGNTGELF
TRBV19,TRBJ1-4,ASGRPGQGWEKLF
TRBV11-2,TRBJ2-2,ASSLQANTGELF
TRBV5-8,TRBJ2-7,ASSLGGWYEQY
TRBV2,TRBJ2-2,ASTADRAAGTGELF
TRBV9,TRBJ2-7,ASSEGGHSYEQY
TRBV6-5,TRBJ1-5,ASSYSAGYQPQH
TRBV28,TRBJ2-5,ASSFRDNRGETQY